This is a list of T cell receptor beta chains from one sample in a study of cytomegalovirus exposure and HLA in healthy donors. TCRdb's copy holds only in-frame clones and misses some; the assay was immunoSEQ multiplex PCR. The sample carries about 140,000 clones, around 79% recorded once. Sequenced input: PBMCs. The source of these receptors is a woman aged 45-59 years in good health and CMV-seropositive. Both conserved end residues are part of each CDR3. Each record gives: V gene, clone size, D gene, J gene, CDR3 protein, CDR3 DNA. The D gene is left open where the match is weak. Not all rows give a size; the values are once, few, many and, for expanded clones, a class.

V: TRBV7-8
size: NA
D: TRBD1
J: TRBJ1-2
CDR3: CASSLIQGNYGYTF
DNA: TGTGCCAGCAGCTTAATACAGGGGAACTATGGCTACACCTTC

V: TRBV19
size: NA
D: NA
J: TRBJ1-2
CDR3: CASSPDSLGYGYTF
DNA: TGTGCCAGTAGTCCTGACAGCCTAGGCTATGGCTACACCTTC

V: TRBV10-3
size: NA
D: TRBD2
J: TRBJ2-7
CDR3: CAISPGLAGRGSSYEQYF
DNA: TGTGCCATCAGCCCGGGACTAGCGGGACGTGGGAGCTCCTACGAGCAGTACTTC

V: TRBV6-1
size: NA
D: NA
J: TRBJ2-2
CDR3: CASSADRLTGELFF
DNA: TGTGCCAGCAGCGCTGACAGGTTGACCGGGGAGCTGTTTTTT

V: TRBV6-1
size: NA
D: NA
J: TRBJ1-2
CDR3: CASSDRGYGYTF
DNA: TGTGCCAGCAGTGACAGGGGCTATGGCTACACCTTC

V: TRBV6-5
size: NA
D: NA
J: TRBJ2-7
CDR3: CASRPPGRSEQYF
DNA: TGTGCCAGCAGACCCCCCGGAAGGAGCGAGCAGTACTTC

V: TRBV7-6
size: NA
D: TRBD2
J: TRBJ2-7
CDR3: CASSLYGGASYEQYF
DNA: TGTGCCAGCAGTCTCTACGGGGGGGCTTCCTACGAGCAGTACTTC

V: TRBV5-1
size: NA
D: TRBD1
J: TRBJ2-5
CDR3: CASSLWDRSAQYF
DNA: TGCGCCAGCAGCTTGTGGGACAGGAGCGCCCAGTACTTC

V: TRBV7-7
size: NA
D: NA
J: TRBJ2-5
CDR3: CASSLGTGQETQYF
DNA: TGTGCTAGCAGCTTAGGGACTGGGCAAGAGACCCAGTACTTC

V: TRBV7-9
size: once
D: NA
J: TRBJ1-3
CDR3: CASSLWAVSGNTIYF
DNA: TGTGCCAGCAGCTTATGGGCAGTCTCTGGAAACACCATATATTTT

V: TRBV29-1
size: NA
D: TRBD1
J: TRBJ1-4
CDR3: CSGQGATNEKLFF
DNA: TGCAGCGGCCAGGGGGCAACTAATGAAAAACTGTTTTTT

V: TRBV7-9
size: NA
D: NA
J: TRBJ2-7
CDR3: CASTLRGADEQYF
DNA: TGTGCCAGCACCTTAAGGGGCGCTGACGAGCAGTACTTC

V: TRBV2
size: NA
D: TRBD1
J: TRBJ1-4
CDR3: CASRGTGKLFF
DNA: TGTGCCAGCAGGGGGACAGGGAAACTGTTTTTT

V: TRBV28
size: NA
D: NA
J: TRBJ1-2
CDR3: CARSTSYGYTF
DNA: TGTGCCAGATCCACGAGCTATGGCTACACCTTC

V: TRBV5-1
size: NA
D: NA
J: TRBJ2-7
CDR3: CASSPLGGAYEQYF
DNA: TGCGCCAGCAGCCCTTTAGGGGGGGCCTACGAGCAGTACTTC

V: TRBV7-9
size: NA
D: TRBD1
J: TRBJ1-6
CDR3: CASSPAGTGGNSPLHF
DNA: TGTGCCAGCAGCCCCGCCGGGACAGGGGGTAATTCACCCCTCCACTTT